This T cell receptor (beta chain) was documented in a study of blood T cells in healthy people across ages. Study-wide results and caveats: As age increased, TCR beta diversity per million T cells fell in a roughly linear fashion. What prevented conclusive comparison of naive and antigen-experienced cells was that PBMCs were unsorted. There were more naive CD4+ cells and higher diversity in long-lived donors than in aged donors.

A minimum of 5 micrograms of total RNA was extracted per sample. This clonotype was seen a few times. Its cognate antigen is unknown. Alongside a J-beta primer mix, a sample-barcoded 5' primer served in a second PCR lasting about 7 to 12 cycles. TCRdb used MiXCR to reprocess the 5' RACE reads, holding one entry per CDR3 protein. The sample shows hundreds of thousands of distinct CDR3 sequences, roughly two fifths of them seen only once. This receptor was obtained from an elderly man in good health. The sequencing input was blood.

CDR3 DNA: TGTGCCAGCAGTACTCGGACAGGAACAATGAACGAGCAGTACTTC. Residues: CASSTRTGTMNEQYF. V is TRBV12-3 or TRBV12-4 and J is TRBJ2-5; 7 nucleotides agree with TRBD1. Near its end, the DNA agrees better with TRBJ2-7, so the J call may be wrong. This CDR3 has 15 amino acids.